Detailed here is one T cell receptor (beta chain). TCRdb's table, derived via immunoSEQ multiplex PCR, lists solely in-frame clones and lacks some. The data show 60,000 to 65,000 clones, approximately 86% seen once. The entry originates in a study of technical replicates of blood from several donors. J was trimmed by 5 bases and V by 2 bases; bases with no gene match: 12. The CDR3 is 16 residues long. Looked up from germline, CDR1 is SGHRS and CDR2 is YFSETQ. The sequenced sample was PBMCs. This receptor was taken from a human donor in good health. Some clones in this sample may be carry-over from other donors' samples. V usage is TRBV5-1 and J usage is TRBJ2-7, with 8 positions matching TRBD1. Written as DNA, the CDR3 is TGCGCCAGCAGCTTAGGGGTGGGCAGGGGGCTTGACGAGCAGTACTTC. This codes for CASSLGVGRGLDEQYF.